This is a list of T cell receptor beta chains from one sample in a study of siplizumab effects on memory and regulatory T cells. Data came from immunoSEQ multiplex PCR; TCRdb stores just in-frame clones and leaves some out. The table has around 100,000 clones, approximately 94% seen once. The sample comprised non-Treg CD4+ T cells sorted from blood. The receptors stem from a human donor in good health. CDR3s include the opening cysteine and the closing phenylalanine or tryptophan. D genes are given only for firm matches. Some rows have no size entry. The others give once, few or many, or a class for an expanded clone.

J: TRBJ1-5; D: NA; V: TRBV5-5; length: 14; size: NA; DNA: TGTGCCAGCAGCTTGACAGCTAGCAATCAGCCCCAGCATTTT; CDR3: CASSLTASNQPQHF
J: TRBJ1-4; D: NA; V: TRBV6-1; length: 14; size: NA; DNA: TGTGCCAGCACGGCGGGCAGGCGGAATGAAAAACTGTTTTTT; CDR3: CASTAGRRNEKLFF
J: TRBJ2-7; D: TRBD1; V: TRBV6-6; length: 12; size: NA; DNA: TGTGCCACCGGACAGGGTTCCTACGAGCAGTACTTC; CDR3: CATGQGSYEQYF
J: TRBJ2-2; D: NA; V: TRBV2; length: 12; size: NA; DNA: TGTGCCAGCAATTCGGGGGTCGGGGAGCTGTTTTTT; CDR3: CASNSGVGELFF
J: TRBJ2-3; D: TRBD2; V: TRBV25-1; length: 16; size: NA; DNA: TGTGCCAGCAGTGAATTCCTAGCGGGTGTTGCAGATACGCAGTATTTT; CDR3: CASSEFLAGVADTQYF
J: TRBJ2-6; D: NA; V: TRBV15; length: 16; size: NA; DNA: TGTGCCACCAGTCTTTGGAGGGGGGATGGGGCCAACGTCCTGACTTTC; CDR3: CATSLWRGDGANVLTF
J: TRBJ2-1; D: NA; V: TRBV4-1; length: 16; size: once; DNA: TGCGCCAGCAGCTTAATGCCTAGTGCTGCGCCAAATGAGCAGTTCTTC; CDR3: CASSLMPSAAPNEQFF
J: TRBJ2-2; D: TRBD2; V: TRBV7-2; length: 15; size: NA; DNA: TGTGCCAGCAGCTGGATGACTAGCAGCACCGGGGAGCTGTTTTTT; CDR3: CASSWMTSSTGELFF
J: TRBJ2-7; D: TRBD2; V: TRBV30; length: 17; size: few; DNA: TGTGCCTGGAGTGCCCTTCCTAGCGGGAGGACAACCTACGAGCAGTACTTC; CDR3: CAWSALPSGRTTYEQYF
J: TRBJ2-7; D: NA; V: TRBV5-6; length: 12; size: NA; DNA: TGTGCCAGCAGCTTGTCTGACTACGAGCAGTACTTC; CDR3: CASSLSDYEQYF
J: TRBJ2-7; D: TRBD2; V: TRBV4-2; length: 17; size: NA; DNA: TGTGCCAGCAGCCAAGGGTGGACTAGCGGGGATACCTACGAGCAGTACTTC; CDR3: CASSQGWTSGDTYEQYF
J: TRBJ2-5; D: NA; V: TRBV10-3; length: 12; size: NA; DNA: TGTGCCATCAGTGAGCCCCGGGAGACCCAGTACTTC; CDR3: CAISEPRETQYF
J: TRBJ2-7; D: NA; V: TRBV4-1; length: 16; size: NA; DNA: TGCGCCAGCAGCCAGATCACCGACTCGCGGGGTCACGAGCAGTACTTC; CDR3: CASSQITDSRGHEQYF
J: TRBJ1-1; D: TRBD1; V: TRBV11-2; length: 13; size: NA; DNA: TGTGCCAGCAGCGGAACAGGGGCGACTGAAGCTTTCTTT; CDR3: CASSGTGATEAFF
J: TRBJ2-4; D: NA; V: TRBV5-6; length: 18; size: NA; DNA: TGTGCCAGCAGCTTTCGCATAACGGGTAAATCTTCCAAAAACATTCAGTACTTC; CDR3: CASSFRITGKSSKNIQYF
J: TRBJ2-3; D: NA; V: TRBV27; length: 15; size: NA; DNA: TGTGCCAGCAGTTTATATCACCCCAGCACAGATACGCAGTATTTT; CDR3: CASSLYHPSTDTQYF
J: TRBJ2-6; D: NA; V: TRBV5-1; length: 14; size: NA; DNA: TGCGCCAGCACAGCTTACTCTGGGGCCAACGTCCTGACTTTC; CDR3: CASTAYSGANVLTF
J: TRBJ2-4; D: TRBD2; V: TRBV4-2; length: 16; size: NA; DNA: TGTGCCAGCAGCCGGGAGGGGTCGGGAGAGAAAAACATTCAGTACTTC; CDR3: CASSREGSGEKNIQYF
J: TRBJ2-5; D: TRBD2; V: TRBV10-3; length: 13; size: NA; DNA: TGTGCCATCAGTTCTGCTAGCGGGGGGACCCAGTACTTC; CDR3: CAISSASGGTQYF
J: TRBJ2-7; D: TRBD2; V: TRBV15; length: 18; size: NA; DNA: TGTGCCACCAGCAGCGGACTAGCGGGGCCTCCCCCGCACGACGAGCAGTACTTC; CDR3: CATSSGLAGPPPHDEQYF
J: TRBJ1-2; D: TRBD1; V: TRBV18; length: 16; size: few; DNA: TGTGCCAGCTCACCACGCGGGACAGGGGGCGGCTATGGCTACACCTTC; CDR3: CASSPRGTGGGYGYTF
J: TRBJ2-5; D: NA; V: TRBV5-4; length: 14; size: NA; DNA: TGTGCCAGCAGCTTAGCAGGGGTAGAAGAGACCCAGTACTTC; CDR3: CASSLAGVEETQYF
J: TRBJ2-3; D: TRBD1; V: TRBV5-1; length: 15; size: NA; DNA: TGCGCCAGCAGCTTGGAAGGGGGACAGGGTAGTACGCAGTATTTT; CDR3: CASSLEGGQGSTQYF
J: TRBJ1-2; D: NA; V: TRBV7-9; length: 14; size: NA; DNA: TGTGCCAGCAGCTTAAGACAGGCTAACTATGGCTACACCTTC; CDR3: CASSLRQANYGYTF
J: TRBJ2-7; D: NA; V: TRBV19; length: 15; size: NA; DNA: TGTGCCAGTAGACCCACGGGACGGGGCAACTACGAGCAGTACTTC; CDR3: CASRPTGRGNYEQYF
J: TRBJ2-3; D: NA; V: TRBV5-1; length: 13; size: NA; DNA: TGCGCCAGCAGCCGAGCGGGCCCAGATACGCAGTATTTT; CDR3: CASSRAGPDTQYF
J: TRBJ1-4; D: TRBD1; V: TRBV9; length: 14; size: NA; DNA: TGTGCCAGCAGTGCTGGACAGGCTTCTGAAAAACTGTTTTTT; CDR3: CASSAGQASEKLFF
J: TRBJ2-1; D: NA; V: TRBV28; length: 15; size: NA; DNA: TGTGCCAGCAGTTTCCCCCAAGGGACCAACAATGAGCAGTTCTTC; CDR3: CASSFPQGTNNEQFF
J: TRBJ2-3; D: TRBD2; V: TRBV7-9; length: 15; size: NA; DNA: TGTGCCAGCAGCTTAACTAGCGGAAGCACAGATACGCAGTATTTT; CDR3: CASSLTSGSTDTQYF
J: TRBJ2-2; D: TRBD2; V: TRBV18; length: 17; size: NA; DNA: TGTGCCAGCTCACCTTGGACTAGCGGGACGAACACCGGGGAGCTGTTTTTT; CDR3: CASSPWTSGTNTGELFF
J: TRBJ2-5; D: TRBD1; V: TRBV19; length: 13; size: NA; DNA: TGTGCCAGTAGTATTAACAGGGGGGAGACCCAGTACTTC; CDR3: CASSINRGETQYF
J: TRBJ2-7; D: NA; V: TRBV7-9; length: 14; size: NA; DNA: TGTGCCAGCAGCTCACCGGGAGCGGCTTACGAGCAGTACTTC; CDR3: CASSSPGAAYEQYF
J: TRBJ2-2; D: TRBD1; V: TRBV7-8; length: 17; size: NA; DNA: TGTGCCAGCAGCTTAACCCGGACAGGATTGAACACCGGGGAGCTGTTTTTT; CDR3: CASSLTRTGLNTGELFF
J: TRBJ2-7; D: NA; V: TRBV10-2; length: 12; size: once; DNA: TGCGCCAGCTGGGACCCCCCTTACGAGCAGTACTTC; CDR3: CASWDPPYEQYF
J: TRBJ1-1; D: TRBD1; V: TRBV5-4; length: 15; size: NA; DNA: TGTGCCAGCAGCGGGGACAGCGGGCCGTTCACTGAAGCTTTCTTT; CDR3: CASSGDSGPFTEAFF
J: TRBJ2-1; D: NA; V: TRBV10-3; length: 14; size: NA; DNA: TGTGCCATCAGTGAGTCATCCCCAGCGCATGAGCAGTTCTTC; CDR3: CAISESSPAHEQFF
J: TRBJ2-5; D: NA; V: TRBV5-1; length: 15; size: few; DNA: TGCGCCAGCAGCTTGGCCGACGGGCGTGTGGAGACCCAGTACTTC; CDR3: CASSLADGRVETQYF
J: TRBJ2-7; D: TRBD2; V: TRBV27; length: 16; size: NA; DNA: TGTGCCAGCAGACCGGGGGGGGAGACGGAGACCTACGAGCAGTACTTC; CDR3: CASRPGGETETYEQYF
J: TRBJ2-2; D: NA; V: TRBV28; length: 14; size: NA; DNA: TGTGCCAGCAGCCTGACAGTGAACACCGGGGAGCTGTTTTTT; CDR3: CASSLTVNTGELFF
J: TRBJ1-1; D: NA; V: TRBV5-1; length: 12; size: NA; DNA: TGCGCCAGCAGCCTTACGAACACTGAAGCTTTCTTT; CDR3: CASSLTNTEAFF
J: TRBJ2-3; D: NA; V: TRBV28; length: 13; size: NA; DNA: TGTGCCAGCAGCCAATGGCTCTCTGATACGCAGTATTTT; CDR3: CASSQWLSDTQYF
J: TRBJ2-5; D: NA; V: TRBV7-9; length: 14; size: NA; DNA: TGTGCCAGCAGCTTAGGACAGATCCAAGAGACCCAGTACTTC; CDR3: CASSLGQIQETQYF
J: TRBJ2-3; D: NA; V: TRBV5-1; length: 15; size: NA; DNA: TGCGCCAGCAGCACCGCGGGCAGGGACACAGATACGCAGTATTTT; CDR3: CASSTAGRDTDTQYF
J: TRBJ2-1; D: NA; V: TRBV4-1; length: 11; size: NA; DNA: TGCGCCAGCAGCCAGGGAGGTGAGCAGTTCTTC; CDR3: CASSQGGEQFF
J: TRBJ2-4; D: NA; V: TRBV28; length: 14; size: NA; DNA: TGTGCCAGCAGTTTCAGGGAGGAGGGGCGCATTCAGTACTTC; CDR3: CASSFREEGRIQYF
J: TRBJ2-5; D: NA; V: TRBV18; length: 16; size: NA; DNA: TGTGCCAGCTCACTGTCCCCCACTACGGCGCAAGAGACCCAGTACTTC; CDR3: CASSLSPTTAQETQYF
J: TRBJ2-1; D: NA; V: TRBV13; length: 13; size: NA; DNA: TGTGCCAGCAGCCCCCTCATAAGTAATGAGCAGTTCTTC; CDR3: CASSPLISNEQFF
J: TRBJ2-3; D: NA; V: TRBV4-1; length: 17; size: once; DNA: TGCGCCAGCAGCCAAGTATTTCCAGGAGATAGCACAGATACGCAGTATTTT; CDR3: CASSQVFPGDSTDTQYF
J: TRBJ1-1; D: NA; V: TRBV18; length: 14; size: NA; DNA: TGTGCCAGCTCACCGTTCCCAGAGAACACTGAAGCTTTCTTT; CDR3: CASSPFPENTEAFF
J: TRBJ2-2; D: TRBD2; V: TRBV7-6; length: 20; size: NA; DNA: TGTGCCAGCAGCTTAGCTCCTTTCGCTAGCGGGAGGAGTAGGACCGGGGAGCTGTTTTTT; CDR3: CASSLAPFASGRSRTGELFF
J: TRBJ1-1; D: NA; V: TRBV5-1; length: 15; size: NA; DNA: TGCGCCAGCAGCTTGGGTTCCTCGACGAACACTGAAGCTTTCTTT; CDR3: CASSLGSSTNTEAFF
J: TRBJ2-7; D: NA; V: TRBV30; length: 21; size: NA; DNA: TGTGCCTGGAGTCCCCCCCCAGGGGGAACTAGTGGGAGGGGAATGGTCCACGAGCAGTACTTC; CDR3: CAWSPPPGGTSGRGMVHEQYF
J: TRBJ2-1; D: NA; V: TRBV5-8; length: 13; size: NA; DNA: TGTGCCAGCAGCCGGAGGGGCGGGAATGAGCAGTTCTTC; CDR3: CASSRRGGNEQFF
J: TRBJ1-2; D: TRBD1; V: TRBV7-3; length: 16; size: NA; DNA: TGTGCCAGCAGTCTACTCGGGTTGGGACAGGGGCCTGGCTACACCTTC; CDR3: CASSLLGLGQGPGYTF
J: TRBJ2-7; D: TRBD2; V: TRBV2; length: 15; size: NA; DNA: TGTGCCAGCAGCCAGTTTAGCGGGATTACCTACGAGCAGTACTTC; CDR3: CASSQFSGITYEQYF
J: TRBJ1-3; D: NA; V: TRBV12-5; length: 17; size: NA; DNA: TGTGCTAGTGGTTTTTCTGGGAGGGGAAGCTCTGGAAACACCATATATTTT; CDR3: CASGFSGRGSSGNTIYF
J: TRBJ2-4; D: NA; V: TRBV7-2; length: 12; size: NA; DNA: TGTGCCAGCAGCTCTGCAGGGGACATTCAGTACTTC; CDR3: CASSSAGDIQYF
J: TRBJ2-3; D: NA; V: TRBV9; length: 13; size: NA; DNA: TGTGCCAGCAGCGTAGATGTACCGGATACGCAGTATTTT; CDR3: CASSVDVPDTQYF
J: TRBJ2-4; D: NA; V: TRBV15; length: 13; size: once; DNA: TGTGCCACCAGCAGGGGAACGGACCCGGTTAAATACTTC; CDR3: CATSRGTDPVKYF